This T cell receptor (beta chain) was captured in a study of shared T cell receptors in the human thymus. There are 11 residues in the CDR3. Libraries were prepared by immunoSEQ multiplex PCR; TCRdb keeps only in-frame clonotypes and omits some of them. The table has some 720,000 clones, over 75% seen once. This sample also belongs to another study, concerning human thymus T cells. That source notes: Thymus specimens were resections from corrective heart surgery. Unrelated individuals reportedly shared highly overlapping thymic TCR repertoires.

This sequence was found in a boy younger than two with a congenital heart defect. The chain is built from TRBV21-1 and TRBJ2-5; TRBD1, the D gene given by the table, was not confirmed from the DNA. TRBV21-1 is classified as a pseudogene. The sequencing input was thymocytes. In DNA, the CDR3 is TGCGATCAGGACAGTCAAGAGACCCAGTACTTC. Protein sequence: CDQDSQETQYF.